This T cell receptor beta chain was obtained from a study of blood T cell repertoires in COVID-19 (dated by TCRdb to 2019 to 2021). Background for the entire study: The collaborator samples originated in the United States, Italy and Spain and spanned the acute and convalescent phases of COVID-19. The prospective study material was composed of cDNA or gDNA derived from T cells, B-cell-depleted T cells, or PBMCs. Deeply sampled blood TCRbeta repertoires from subjects exposed to, actively infected with, or recovered from COVID-19 were included in the dataset. The repertoires were released in a freely available public database intended as a resource for research on the immune response to SARS-CoV-2. Samples came from the ongoing ImmuneRACE study (first 160 participants) plus 1,254 subjects from 6 global collaborators. A de-identified subject ID, COVID-19 status, age in years and sex were almost always included in the sample metadata. Where available, HLA class I and class II types were obtained from metadata supplied by the sample provider rather than from assay-based typing.

At one collaborating source in Seattle, patients were enrolled during active infection and were followed longitudinally through the course of disease. Whole blood was collected in K2EDTA tubes by collaborating institutions according to the institutions' own protocols. For TCRbeta analysis, collaborator samples were shipped as frozen whole blood, as isolated PBMCs, or as DNA extracted from either sample type. Study-wide conclusions, independent of this receptor: Clinical and demographic metadata were provided uncurated, with the amount varying by source and participant.

Points on this clone: The antigen this receptor binds is unknown. Base qualities were left out, and no much larger clone turns up one base away.

TCRbeta CDR3 regions were amplified from genomic DNA by means of the immunoSEQ Assay, a bias-controlled multiplex PCR. In the source study's methods: Within the assay, amplification of reference gene primers was used to estimate how many nucleated cells each sample contained. To quantify the absolute abundance of each unique TCRbeta CDR3 rearrangement, sequence reads were collapsed and filtered. For each sample, productive Simpson clonality was calculated by taking the square root of Simpson's diversity index across productive rearrangements. TCRdb carries this immuneACCESS record with in-frame sequences only. Its versions omit some clonotypes, under half of them owing to an unresolved V gene in the studies checked, with the rest unexplained. V, J and clone size derive from that table, while D and trimming were established from the DNA sequence. The sample table lists hundreds of thousands of clones, just under 90% of them with a count of one. The ten largest make up roughly 11% of the sample.

From the cysteine up to the phenylalanine, the CDR3 has a length of 17 residues. Of all the DNA, just the CDR3 is kept, 51 bases in frame from base 1. CDR1 and CDR2 are drawn from the germline V gene (reference sequence): GTSNPN, SVGIG. Trimming removed 3 bases from V and 0 bases from J; the gene matches leave 7 bases unexplained. The TCR sequence derives from a woman in her 30s with COVID-19, enrolled during active disease. This chain is built from TRBV30 and TRBJ2-6; the central 8 bases match TRBD1. The sequenced sample was peripheral blood. The CDR3 region reads CAWSRDRTSSGANVLTF. The nucleotide sequence is TGTGCCTGGAGCCGGGACAGGACAAGCTCTGGGGCCAACGTCCTGACTTTC.